This T cell receptor beta chain was documented in a study of blood T cell repertoires in COVID-19. On the study more broadly: The cDNA or gDNA used as material had been derived from T cells, B-cell-depleted T cells, or PBMCs.

The CDR3 is 15 amino acids. The germline V gene encodes CDR1 SQVTM and CDR2 ANQGSEA. J was trimmed by 2 bases and V by 5 bases; bases with no gene match: 7. TCRdb keeps only in-frame clones here, not all; method: immunoSEQ multiplex PCR. The sample lists fewer than 200,000 clones, 75% to 85% occurring once. This receptor was taken from a woman between 55 and 75 years old with COVID-19, enrolled during active disease. The rearrangement uses TRBV29-1 and TRBJ2-7, with TRBD2 matching 12 bases. Sequenced input: peripheral blood. The CDR3 spells CSVPPSGRAPYEQYF. CDR3 nucleotide sequence: TGCAGCGTTCCCCCTAGCGGGAGGGCCCCCTACGAGCAGTACTTC.